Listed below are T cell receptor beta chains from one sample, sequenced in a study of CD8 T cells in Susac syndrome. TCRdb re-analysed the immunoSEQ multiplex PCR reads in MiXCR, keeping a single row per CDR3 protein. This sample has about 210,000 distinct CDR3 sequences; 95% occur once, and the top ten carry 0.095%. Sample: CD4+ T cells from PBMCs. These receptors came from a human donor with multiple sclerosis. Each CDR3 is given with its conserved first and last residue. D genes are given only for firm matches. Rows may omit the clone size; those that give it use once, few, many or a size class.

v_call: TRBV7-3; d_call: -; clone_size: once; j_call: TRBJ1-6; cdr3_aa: CASSSGPGDSPLHF; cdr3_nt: TGTGCCAGCAGCTCGGGCCCGGGGGATTCACCCCTCCACTTT
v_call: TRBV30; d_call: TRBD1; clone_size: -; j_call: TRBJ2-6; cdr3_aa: CAWSRGTGMRGANVLTF; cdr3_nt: TGTGCCTGGAGTCGGGGGACAGGGATGCGTGGGGCCAACGTCCTGACTTTC
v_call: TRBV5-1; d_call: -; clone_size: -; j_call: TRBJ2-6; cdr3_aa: CASSRRRAGANVLTF; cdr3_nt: TGCGCCAGCAGTAGGAGGAGGGCTGGGGCCAACGTCCTGACTTTC
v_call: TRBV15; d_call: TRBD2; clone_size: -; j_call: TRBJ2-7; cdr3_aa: CATSKPGLGSYEQYF; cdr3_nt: TGTGCCACCAGCAAACCAGGACTAGGATCCTACGAGCAGTACTTC
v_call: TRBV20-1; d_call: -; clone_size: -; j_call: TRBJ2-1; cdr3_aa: CSASHHNNEQFF; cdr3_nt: TGCAGTGCTAGCCACCATAACAATGAGCAGTTCTTC
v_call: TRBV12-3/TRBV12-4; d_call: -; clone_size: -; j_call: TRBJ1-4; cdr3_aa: CASGPGLPNEKLFF; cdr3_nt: TGTGCCAGCGGTCCGGGACTTCCCAATGAAAAACTGTTTTTT
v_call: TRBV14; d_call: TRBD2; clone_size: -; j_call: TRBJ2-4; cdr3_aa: CASSPRRGARDIQYF; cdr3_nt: TGTGCCAGCAGCCCCCGGCGGGGGGCGCGGGATATTCAGTACTTC
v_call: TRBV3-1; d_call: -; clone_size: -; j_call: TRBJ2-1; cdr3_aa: CASSSWTNNEQFF; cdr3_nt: TGTGCCAGCAGCTCGTGGACTAATAATGAGCAGTTCTTC
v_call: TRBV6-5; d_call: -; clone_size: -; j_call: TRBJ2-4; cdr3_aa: CASSSPESGKNIQYF; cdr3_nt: TGTGCCAGCAGCTCTCCCGAAAGCGGGAAAAACATTCAGTACTTC
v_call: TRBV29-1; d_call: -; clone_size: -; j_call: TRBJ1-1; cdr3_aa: CSARRAGTEAFF; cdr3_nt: TGCAGCGCTCGCAGGGCCGGGACTGAAGCTTTCTTT
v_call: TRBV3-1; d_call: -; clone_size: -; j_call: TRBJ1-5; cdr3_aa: CASSQDLLLNPNQPQHF; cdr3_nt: TGTGCCAGCAGCCAAGATCTTCTCCTAAACCCAAATCAGCCCCAGCATTTT
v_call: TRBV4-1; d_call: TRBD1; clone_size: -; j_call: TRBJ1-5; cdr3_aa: CASSQGTGQGTGLAQHF; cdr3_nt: TGCGCCAGCAGCCAAGGTACGGGACAGGGTACGGGTCTGGCCCAGCATTTT
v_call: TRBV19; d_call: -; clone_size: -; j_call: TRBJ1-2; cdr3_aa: CASSTWDGYGYTF; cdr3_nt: TGTGCCAGTAGTACTTGGGACGGGTATGGCTACACCTTC
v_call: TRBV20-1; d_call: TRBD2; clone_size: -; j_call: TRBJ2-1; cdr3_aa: CSASRAGGYNEQFF; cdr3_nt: TGCAGTGCTAGTCGAGCGGGAGGTTACAATGAGCAGTTCTTC
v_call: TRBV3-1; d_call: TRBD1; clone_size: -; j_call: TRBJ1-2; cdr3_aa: CASSQRGGGEGGYTF; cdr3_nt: TGTGCCAGCAGCCAAAGAGGAGGGGGCGAAGGCGGCTACACCTTC
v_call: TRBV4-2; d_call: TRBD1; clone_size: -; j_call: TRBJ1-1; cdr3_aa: CASSVYRGLDTEAFF; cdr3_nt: TGTGCCAGCAGCGTATACAGGGGGCTTGACACTGAAGCTTTCTTT
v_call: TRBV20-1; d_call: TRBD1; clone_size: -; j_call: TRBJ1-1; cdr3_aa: CSATGGNTEAFF; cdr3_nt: TGCAGTGCTACAGGGGGGAACACTGAAGCTTTCTTT
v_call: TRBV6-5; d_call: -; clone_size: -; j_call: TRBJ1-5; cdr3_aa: CASSYPSLAGNQPQHF; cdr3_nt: TGTGCCAGCAGTTACCCCTCTTTGGCGGGTAATCAGCCCCAGCATTTT
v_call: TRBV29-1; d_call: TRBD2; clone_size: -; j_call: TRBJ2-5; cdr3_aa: CSVEGGRRGAQETQYF; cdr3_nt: TGCAGCGTCGAAGGGGGGCGGCGGGGGGCCCAGGAGACCCAGTACTTC
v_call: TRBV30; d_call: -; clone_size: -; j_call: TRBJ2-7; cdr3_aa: CAWKPPASRILYEQYF; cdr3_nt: TGTGCCTGGAAGCCCCCTGCTAGTCGTATTCTCTACGAGCAGTACTTC
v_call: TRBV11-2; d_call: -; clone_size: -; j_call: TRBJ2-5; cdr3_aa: CASSLGLRGEETQYF; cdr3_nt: TGTGCCAGCAGCTTAGGGCTACGTGGTGAAGAGACCCAGTACTTC
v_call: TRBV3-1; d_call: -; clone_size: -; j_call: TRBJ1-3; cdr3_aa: CASSSVSSGNTIYF; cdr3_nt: TGTGCCAGCAGCTCTGTCAGCTCTGGAAACACCATATATTTT
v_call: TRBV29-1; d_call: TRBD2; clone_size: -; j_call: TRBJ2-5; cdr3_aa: CSLGGTSGQETQYF; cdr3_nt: TGCAGCCTAGGGGGGACTAGCGGCCAAGAGACCCAGTACTTC
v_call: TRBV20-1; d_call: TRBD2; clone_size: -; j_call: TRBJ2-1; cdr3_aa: CSAHSGGNEQFF; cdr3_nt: TGCAGTGCCCATAGCGGGGGAAATGAGCAGTTCTTC
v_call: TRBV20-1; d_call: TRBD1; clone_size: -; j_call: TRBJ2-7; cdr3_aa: CSAKGQGVYEQYF; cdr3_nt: TGCAGTGCTAAAGGACAGGGTGTCTACGAGCAGTACTTC
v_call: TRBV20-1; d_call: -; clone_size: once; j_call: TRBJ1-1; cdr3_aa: CSARVREGHNTEAFF; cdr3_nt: TGCAGTGCTAGAGTAAGGGAAGGCCATAACACTGAAGCTTTCTTT
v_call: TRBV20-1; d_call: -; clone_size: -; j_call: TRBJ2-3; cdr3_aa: CSARLQRSTDTQYF; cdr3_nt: TGCAGTGCTAGACTACAAAGAAGCACAGATACGCAGTATTTT
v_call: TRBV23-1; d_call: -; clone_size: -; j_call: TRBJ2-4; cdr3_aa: CASSSPEGQISSAKNIQYF; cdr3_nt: TGCGCCAGCAGTTCCCCGGAGGGGCAAATATCATCAGCCAAAAACATTCAGTACTTC
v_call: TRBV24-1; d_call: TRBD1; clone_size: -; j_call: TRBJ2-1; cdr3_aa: CATSDDSGGYNEQFF; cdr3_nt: TGTGCCACCAGTGATGACTCAGGGGGCTACAATGAGCAGTTCTTC
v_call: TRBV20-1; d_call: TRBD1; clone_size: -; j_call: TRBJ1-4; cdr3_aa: CSARVPRGLTNEKLFF; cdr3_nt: TGCAGTGCTAGAGTTCCCAGGGGGCTAACTAATGAAAAACTGTTTTTT
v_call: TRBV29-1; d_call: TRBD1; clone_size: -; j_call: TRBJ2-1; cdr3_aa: CSVVTIQGAGEQFF; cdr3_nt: TGCAGCGTCGTCACTATTCAGGGGGCTGGGGAGCAGTTCTTC
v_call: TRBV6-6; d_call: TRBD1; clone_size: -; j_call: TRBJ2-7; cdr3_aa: CASSYGTGEKQYF; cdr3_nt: TGTGCCAGCAGTTATGGGACAGGGGAGAAGCAGTACTTC
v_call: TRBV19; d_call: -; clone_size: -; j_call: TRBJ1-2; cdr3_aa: CASNRGNGYTF; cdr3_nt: TGTGCCAGTAATCGGGGGAACGGCTACACCTTC
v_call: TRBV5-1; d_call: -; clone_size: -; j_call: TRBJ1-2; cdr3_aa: CASSLVFEGSGYTF; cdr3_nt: TGCGCCAGCAGCTTAGTTTTTGAGGGAAGTGGCTACACCTTC
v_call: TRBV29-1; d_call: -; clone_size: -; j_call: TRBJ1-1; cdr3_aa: CSARGGIVPEAFF; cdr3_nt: TGCAGCGCCCGGGGGGGAATAGTACCTGAAGCTTTCTTT
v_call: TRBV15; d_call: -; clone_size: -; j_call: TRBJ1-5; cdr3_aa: CATSVESANQPQHF; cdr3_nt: TGTGCCACCAGCGTAGAATCGGCGAATCAGCCCCAGCATTTT
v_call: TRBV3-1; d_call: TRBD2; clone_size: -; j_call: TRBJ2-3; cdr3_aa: CASSLLAGDTQYF; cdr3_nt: TGTGCCAGCAGCCTGCTAGCGGGAGATACGCAGTATTTT
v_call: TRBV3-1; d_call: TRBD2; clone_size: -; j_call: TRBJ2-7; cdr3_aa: CASSPERASGRSEQYF; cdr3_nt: TGTGCCAGCAGCCCCGAGAGGGCTAGCGGGAGATCCGAGCAGTACTTC
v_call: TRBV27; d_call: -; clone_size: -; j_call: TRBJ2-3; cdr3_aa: CATLPLGGPTDTQYF; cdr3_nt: TGTGCCACCCTACCACTCGGAGGGCCCACAGATACGCAGTATTTT
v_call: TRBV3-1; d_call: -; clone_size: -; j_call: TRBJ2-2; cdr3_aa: CASSPKNTGELFF; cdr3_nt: TGTGCCAGCAGCCCGAAAAACACCGGGGAGCTGTTTTTT
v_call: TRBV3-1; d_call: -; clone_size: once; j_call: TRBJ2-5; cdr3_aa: CASSQGVALLETQYF; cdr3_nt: TGTGCCAGCAGCCAAGGTGTGGCTCTCCTGGAGACCCAGTACTTC
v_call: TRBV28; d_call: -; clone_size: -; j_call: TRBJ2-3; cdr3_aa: CASSPEDRTDTQYF; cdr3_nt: TGTGCCAGCAGTCCCGAGGACCGTACCGATACGCAGTATTTT
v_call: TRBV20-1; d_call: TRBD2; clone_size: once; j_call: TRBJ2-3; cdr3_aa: CSARGRGLSTDTQYF; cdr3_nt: TGCAGTGCTAGAGGACGGGGACTAAGCACAGATACGCAGTATTTT
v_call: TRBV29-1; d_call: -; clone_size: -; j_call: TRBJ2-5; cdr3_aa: CSVRNRQETQYF; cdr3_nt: TGCAGCGTCCGAAATCGACAAGAGACCCAGTACTTC
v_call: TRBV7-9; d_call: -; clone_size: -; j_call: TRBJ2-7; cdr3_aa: CASSTVAYEQYF; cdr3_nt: TGTGCCAGCAGTACGGTCGCTTACGAGCAGTACTTC